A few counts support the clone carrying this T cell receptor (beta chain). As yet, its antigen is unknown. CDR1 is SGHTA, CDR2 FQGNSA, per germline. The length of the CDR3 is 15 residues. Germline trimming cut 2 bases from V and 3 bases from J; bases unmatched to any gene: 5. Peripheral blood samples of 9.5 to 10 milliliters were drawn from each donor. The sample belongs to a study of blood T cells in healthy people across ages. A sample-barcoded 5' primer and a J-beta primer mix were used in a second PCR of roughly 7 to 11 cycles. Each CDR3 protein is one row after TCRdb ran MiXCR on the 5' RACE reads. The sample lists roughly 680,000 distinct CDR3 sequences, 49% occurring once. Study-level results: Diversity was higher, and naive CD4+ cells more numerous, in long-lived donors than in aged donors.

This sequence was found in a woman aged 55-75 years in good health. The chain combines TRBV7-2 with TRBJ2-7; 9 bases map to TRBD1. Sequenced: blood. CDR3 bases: TGTGCCAGCAGCTTACATCCGGGACAGGGCTACGAGCAGTACTTC. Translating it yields CASSLHPGQGYEQYF.